The 22 T cell receptor beta chains reported below all come from one sample, sequenced in a study of control samples from healthy donors and cancer patients. The protocol was immunoSEQ multiplex PCR, while the TCRdb copy is restricted to in-frame clones and leaves out a portion. Among under 70,000 clones listed, about nine tenths were seen once. The sequenced material came from PBMCs. The receptors shown here come from a woman aged 45-59 years with colorectal cancer.

CDR3 DNA sequence: TGTGCCAGCAGAACAGGGTCGGGTGGGGCCAACGTCCTGACTTTC. Its translation is CASRTGSGGANVLTF. The genes are TRBV28 and TRBJ2-6; tentative D call: TRBD1 (6 bases). V was pared by 6 bases and J by 3 bases, with 12 bases between. Germline CDR1 and CDR2: MDHEN and SYDVKM. The CDR3 contains 15 residues.

The V and J genes are TRBV18 and TRBJ2-1; a weak D match, TRBD2 (6 bases). CDR3 length equals 17 residues. V lost 3 bases to trimming and J lost 5 bases, with 20 bases between them. Germline assignment: CDR1 KGHSH and CDR2 LQKENI. The CDR3: CASSPVVMDSGDNEQFF. The CDR3 coding sequence is TGTGCCAGCTCACCCGTCGTTATGGATAGCGGCGACAATGAGCAGTTCTTC.

V usage is TRBV18 and J usage is TRBJ1-1; 7 bases are shared with TRBD1. V gave up 3 bases and J gave up 8 bases; unmatched junction bases: 6. The germline CDR1 and CDR2 sequences are KGHSH and LQKENI. This CDR3 spans 13 amino acids. As DNA, the CDR3 is TGTGCCAGCTCACCCTTAGGACAGGTAGAAGCTTTCTTT. Protein: CASSPLGQVEAFF. Based on the CDR3 plus reference TRBV18 and TRBJ1-1, the full variable domain is NAGVMQNPRHLVRRRGQEARLRCSPMKGHSHVYWYRQLPEEGLKFMVYLQKENIIDESGMPKERFSAEFPKEGPSILRIQQVVRGDSAAYFCASSPLGQVEAFFGQGTRLTVV.

The chain links TRBV9 to TRBJ2-6; D may correspond to TRBD1 or TRBD2 (5 bases each). This CDR3 region has 17 residues. V gave up 4 bases and J gave up 0 bases, with 14 bases separating them. CDR1 and CDR2 from the germline V gene are SGDLS and YYNGEE. DNA of the CDR3: TGTGCCAGCAGCTCCCAGGGCGGAGGCTCTGGGGCCAACGTCCTGACTTTC. Translation: CASSSQGGGSGANVLTF.

The rearrangement links TRBV12-3 or TRBV12-4 to TRBJ1-1, with D maybe TRBD1 (6 bases). This CDR3 has 13 residues. V lost 7 bases and J 1 base, leaving 10 bases between the germline ends. In DNA, the CDR3 is TGTGCCAGCACTTCGACAGGGAACACTGAAGCTTTCTTT. Its protein is CASTSTGNTEAFF.

The genes are TRBV2 and TRBJ2-5, with D unresolved. Germline V gene sequence: CDR1 SNHLY, CDR2 FYNNEI. Trimming took 1 base from V and 3 from J, leaving 9 bases between them. The CDR3 sequence is 14 residues long. CDR3 sequence (DNA): TGTGCCAGCAGTGAAGGGGGTCTAGAAGAGACCCAGTACTTC. Its protein is CASSEGGLEETQYF.

The chain combines TRBV6-5 with TRBJ1-5, with D perhaps TRBD1 (5 bases). The V and J ends lost 6 bases and 7 bases respectively, with 16 bases between them. Germline loops: CDR1 MNHEY, CDR2 SVGAGI. The CDR3 contains 14 residues. In DNA form, the CDR3 reads TGTGCCAGCAGCCCCGGGGTGGGACGGCAGCCCCAGCATTTT. As protein: CASSPGVGRQPQHF.

The chain uses TRBV6-1 and TRBJ1-5; D is unresolved. The CDR3 runs to 14 residues. Deletions cut 1 base from V and 7 bases from J, with 11 bases between. Germline V lookup: CDR1 MNHNS, CDR2 SASEGT. CDR3: CASSEGGLGQPQHF. The CDR3 nucleotides are TGTGCCAGCAGTGAAGGTGGGTTGGGCCAGCCCCAGCATTTT.

The chain combines TRBV28 with TRBJ2-4, with D maybe TRBD1 (6 bases). Trimming cost V 6 bases and J 0 bases, with 12 bases left between them. The CDR3 spans 15 residues. CDR1 and CDR2 (germline): MDHEN, SYDVKM. DNA for the CDR3: TGTGCCAGCAGAGCAGGGGTGGTAGCCAAAAACATTCAGTACTTC. Translated: CASRAGVVAKNIQYF.

CDR3 sequence: CASSLTASGRGGPGELFF. CDR3 nucleotides: TGTGCCAGCAGCTTAACCGCATCGGGACGGGGGGGCCCCGGGGAGCTGTTTTTT. The gene calls are TRBV7-9 and TRBJ2-2; 8 bases agree with TRBD2. Germline assignment: CDR1 SEHNR and CDR2 FQNEAQ (reference sequence). V gave up 2 bases and J gave up 6 bases; unmatched junction bases: 14. This CDR3 has 18 residues.

This chain's CDR3 is CAWSVLVGNEQYF. As DNA, the CDR3 is TGTGCCTGGAGTGTACTGGTTGGGAACGAGCAGTACTTC. This rearrangement joins TRBV30 to TRBJ2-7; D is ambiguous. This CDR3 has 13 residues. Per the germline V gene, CDR1 is GTSNPN and CDR2 is SVGIG (reference sequence). V lost 0 bases to trimming and J lost 5 bases, with 11 bases between them.

This clone was recorded a few times. The chain has TRBV27 and TRBJ1-2; tentatively, D is TRBD1 (5 bases). CDR3 length: 15 residues. Germline lookup yields CDR1 MNHEY and CDR2 SMNVEV (reference sequence). Trimming took off 4 bases at V and 4 bases at J, with 16 bases between the two ends. The DNA for the CDR3 is TGTGCCAGCAGTTCCTTTGAAGCAGGGACCTATGGCTACACCTTC. This encodes CASSSFEAGTYGYTF.

The chain couples TRBV3-1 (or the pseudogene TRBV3-2) to TRBJ1-2; possibly TRBD1 for D (6 bases). V shed 1 base and J shed 7 bases, with 16 bases lying between them. CDR1 is LGHDT and CDR2 is YNNKEL in the germline V gene (reference sequence). The CDR3 contains 15 residues. The CDR3 bases are TGTGCCAGCAGCCAAGTAACGGGGGGCGTTAGTGGCTACACCTTC. Translating gives CASSQVTGGVSGYTF.

V usage is TRBV25-1 and J usage is TRBJ2-3, with TRBD1 matching over 9 bases. This CDR3 contains 13 residues. Germline CDR1 reads MGHDK; CDR2 reads SYGVNS. Unmatched junction bases numbered 1, after V lost 6 bases and J lost 3 bases. The chain's CDR3 is CASRTGGTDTQYF. CDR3 DNA: TGTGCCAGCAGGACAGGGGGAACAGATACGCAGTATTTT. The variable domain in full, with the rest retrieved from reference TRBV25-1 and TRBJ2-3, is EADIYQTPRYLVIGTGKKITLECSQTMGHDKMYWYQQDPGMELHLIHYSYGVNSTEKGDLSSESTVSRIRTEHFPLTLESARPSHTSQYLCASRTGGTDTQYFGPGTRLTVL.

The rearrangement joins TRBV15 to TRBJ2-5; TRBD2 might be the D (5 bases). The CDR3 is 13 amino acids. V shed 5 bases and J shed 1 base, with 8 bases lying between them. The germline CDR1 and CDR2 sequences are LNHNV and YYDKDF (reference sequence). The CDR3 here is CATSLTIQETQYF. CDR3 in DNA: TGTGCCACCAGCTTGACTATCCAAGAGACCCAGTACTTC.

Written as DNA, the CDR3 is TGTGCCAGCAGATTGGGACTAGTCGAGCAGTTCTTC. Amino acid sequence: CASRLGLVEQFF. This chain joins TRBV12-3 or TRBV12-4 and TRBJ2-1; 8 bases align to TRBD2. Losses at the gene ends were 6 bases for V and 10 bases for J; bases not matched to a gene: 5. CDR3 size: 12 residues.

The chain links TRBV4-1 to TRBJ1-1; D is perhaps TRBD1 (5 bases). V dropped 4 bases and J dropped 2 bases, with 11 bases sitting between them. Germline CDR1 and CDR2: MGHRA and YSYEKL. The CDR3 consists of 14 residues. The CDR3 is CASSPQVINTEAFF. The DNA of the CDR3 is TGCGCCAGCAGCCCACAGGTTATTAACACTGAAGCTTTCTTT.

The J gene is TRBJ1-4, the V gene TRBV12-3 or TRBV12-4, with D possibly matching TRBD1 (6 bases). The CDR3 is made up of 12 amino acids. V was cut by 3 bases and J by 8 bases, with 7 bases left in between. CDR3 protein: CASSFGGEKLFF. DNA for the CDR3: TGTGCCAGCAGTTTTGGGGGCGAAAAACTGTTTTTT.

J is TRBJ2-7 and V is TRBV3-1 (or the pseudogene TRBV3-2); no clear D gene. The CDR3 is 14 amino acids. Germline CDR1 reads LGHDT; CDR2 reads YNNKEL (reference sequence). V lost 1 base and J lost 3, with 10 bases in between. CDR3 sequence reads: CASSQGARFYEQYF. CDR3 bases: TGTGCCAGCAGCCAAGGCGCCAGATTCTACGAGCAGTACTTC.

The chain couples TRBV7-9 to TRBJ1-6; weak D call: TRBD1 (5 bases). Looked up from germline, CDR1 is SEHNR and CDR2 is FQNEAQ (reference sequence). With 6 bases removed from V and 9 bases from J, the gap between germline ends came to 12 bases. The CDR3 contains 13 residues. CDR3 region: CASSTGGLSPLHF. The CDR3 DNA is TGTGCCAGCAGTACAGGAGGTCTTTCACCCCTCCACTTT.

The rearrangement uses TRBV5-6 and TRBJ2-2, with 8 positions matching TRBD2. Looked up from germline, CDR1 is SGHDT and CDR2 is YYEEEE. Unmatched junction bases numbered 10, after V lost 1 base and J lost 5 bases. This CDR3 has 17 amino acids. This CDR3 reads CASSLLTSGLPTGELFF. The DNA for the CDR3 is TGTGCCAGCAGCTTGCTTACTAGCGGACTCCCGACCGGGGAGCTGTTTTTT.

The V call is TRBV5-1, the J call TRBJ2-7; D not certain. Trimming took 5 bases from V and 2 from J, leaving 5 bases between them. Germline V gene lookup returns CDR1 SGHRS and CDR2 YFSETQ. This CDR3 has 11 amino acids. CDR3 region: CASREAYEQYF. CDR3 DNA: TGCGCCAGCAGAGAAGCCTACGAGCAGTACTTC. Together with reference TRBV5-1 and TRBJ2-7, the CDR3 gives the full variable domain: KAGVTQTPRYLIKTRGQQVTLSCSPISGHRSVSWYQQTPGQGLQFLFEYFSETQRNKGNFPGRFSGRQFSNSRSEMNVSTLELGDSALYLCASREAYEQYFGPGTRLTVT.